Below, 24 T cell receptor beta chains from the same sample are listed, as sequenced in a study of cytomegalovirus exposure and HLA in healthy donors. The PCR contained 60 Vbeta and 13 Jbeta primers. The table came from immunoSEQ multiplex PCR; TCRdb's copy has only in-frame clones and leaves some out. Of approximately 210,000 clones listed, 80% are singletons. The sequencing sample was made of PBMCs. Every receptor here comes from a woman in her forties in good health and CMV-seronegative.

V is TRBV6-6 and J is TRBJ1-5, with 9 bases that match TRBD1. The CDR3 is 16 residues long. In germline, CDR1 is MNHNY, CDR2 SVGAGI (reference sequence). J lost 3 bases, V lost 4 bases, and 7 bases had no gene match. The CDR3 DNA is TGTGCCAGCAGTTCCCCCGGGACAGGGCCCAATCAGCCCCAGCATTTT. This codes for CASSSPGTGPNQPQHF.

This chain uses TRBV11-2 with TRBJ2-7; D is unresolved. Between the trimmed V and J ends, which lost 3 bases and 6 bases, there was a span of 6 bases. This CDR3 region has 11 residues. Germline V gene data show CDR1 as SGHAT and CDR2 as FQNNGV. The CDR3 sequence is CASSLKSEQYV. In DNA, the CDR3 is TGTGCCAGCAGCTTGAAAAGCGAGCAGTACGTC.

This chain connects TRBV27 to TRBJ2-3; tentative D call: TRBD2 (6 bases). V lost 5 bases, J lost 2 bases, and 14 bases lay in between. The CDR3 is made up of 15 amino acids. Germline V CDR1 and CDR2: MNHEY, SMNVEV (reference sequence). DNA for the CDR3: TGTGCCAGCAGTCCTCCGGGACTTATCACAGATACGCAGTATTTT. Protein: CASSPPGLITDTQYF.

The chain couples TRBV11-2 to TRBJ2-7; TRBD2 might be the D (6 bases). This CDR3 spans 16 amino acids. Germline V gene sequence: CDR1 SGHAT, CDR2 FQNNGV. V lost 5 bases and J lost 4, with 21 bases in between. CDR3 in amino acids: CASSRHPGSGGYEQYF. CDR3 sequence (DNA): TGTGCCAGCAGCCGCCACCCGGGTAGCGGAGGGTACGAGCAGTACTTC.

V and J are TRBV18 and TRBJ1-5; D gene uncertain. Germline V gene data show CDR1 as KGHSH and CDR2 as LQKENI. Trimming left V 5 bases short and J 4 bases short, with 6 bases between. There are 12 residues in the CDR3. The CDR3 loop reads CASSLQNQPQHF. The DNA for the CDR3 is TGTGCCAGCTCATTACAGAATCAGCCCCAGCATTTT.

The chain has TRBV30 and TRBJ2-6; tentative D call: TRBD2 (5 bases). Trimming pared 3 bases from V and 0 bases from J, leaving 12 bases between. The germline V gene encodes CDR1 GTSNPN and CDR2 SVGIG (reference sequence). The CDR3 runs to 16 residues. The CDR3 sequence: CAWRRGLSSGANVLTF. The CDR3 DNA sequence: TGTGCCTGGAGGAGAGGGCTGAGCTCTGGGGCCAACGTCCTGACTTTC.

The chain has TRBV7-9 and TRBJ2-2; D may be TRBD2 (5 bases). CDR3 length: 17 residues. V shed 2 bases and J shed 4 bases, with 17 bases lying between them. The V gene's germline CDR1 is SEHNR and CDR2 FQNEAQ (reference sequence). The DNA of the CDR3 is TGTGCCAGCAGCTTACGGGATGAGGGATCGGGCACCGGGGAGCTGTTTTTT. As protein: CASSLRDEGSGTGELFF.

This chain connects TRBV5-1 to TRBJ1-1, with 10 nucleotides matching TRBD1. The CDR3 extends over 15 amino acids. Germline V gene sequence: CDR1 SGHRS, CDR2 YFSETQ. J lost 0 bases, V lost 4 bases, and 3 bases had no gene match. The CDR3 loop is CASSVGTGVNTEAFF. CDR3 bases: TGCGCCAGCAGCGTCGGGACAGGGGTGAACACTGAAGCTTTCTTT. Full variable domain (remainder filled in from reference TRBV5-1 and TRBJ1-1): KAGVTQTPRYLIKTRGQQVTLSCSPISGHRSVSWYQQTPGQGLQFLFEYFSETQRNKGNFPGRFSGRQFSNSRSEMNVSTLELGDSALYLCASSVGTGVNTEAFFGQGTRLTVV.

This clone was recorded only once. The rearrangement uses TRBV4-3 and TRBJ2-1; tentatively, D is TRBD2 (7 bases). This CDR3 contains 19 residues. Deletions cut 0 bases from V and 8 bases from J, with 26 bases between. CDR1 is LGHNA and CDR2 is YSLEER in the germline V gene. The CDR3 coding sequence is TGCGCCAGCAGCCAAGAACTGCCGGGACGCATAGGGGGGGGTGATGAGCAGTTCTTC. Its translation: CASSQELPGRIGGGDEQFF.

This sequence joins TRBV7-2 and TRBJ2-5, with 7 bases aligning to TRBD1. The trim removed 6 bases at V and 3 bases at J, leaving 7 bases unmatched. CDR1 is SGHTA and CDR2 is FQGNSA in the germline V gene. The CDR3 contains 14 residues. CDR3 DNA sequence: TGTGCCAGCAGTTATACAGGGGTTGAAGAGACCCAGTACTTC. Translated: CASSYTGVEETQYF. Combining the CDR3 with reference TRBV7-2 and TRBJ2-5 gives the whole variable domain GAGVSQSPSNKVTEKGKDVELRCDPISGHTALYWYRQSLGQGLEFLIYFQGNSAPDKSGLPSDRFSAERTGGSVSTLTIQRTQQEDSAVYLCASSYTGVEETQYFGPGTRLLVL.

The gene calls are TRBV11-1 and TRBJ2-1; 7 bases are a match to TRBD1. CDR3 length: 14 residues. CDR1 and CDR2 (germline): SGHAT, FQDESV (reference sequence). With V trimmed by 3 bases and J by 6 bases, 5 bases remained unmatched. In nucleotides, the CDR3 is TGTGCCAGCAGCTTGGGACAGCGAGCCAATGAGCAGTTCTTC. This translates into CASSLGQRANEQFF.

To note about this clone: A read error may produce the germline difference seen at one junction end. The chain is built from TRBV7-9 and TRBJ2-7; 7 bases are a match to TRBD1. In germline, CDR1 is SEHNR, CDR2 FQNEAQ (reference sequence). CDR3 size: 15 residues. CDR3 bases: TGTTCCAGCAGCTTCACAGGGGATCCCATCTACGAGCAGTACTTC. Translating it yields CSSSFTGDPIYEQYF.

V and J are TRBV27 and TRBJ2-7; D may be TRBD2 (5 bases). V dropped 5 bases and J dropped 3 bases, with 14 bases sitting between them. The CDR3 loop spans 14 amino acids. The germline CDR1 and CDR2 sequences are MNHEY and SMNVEV (reference sequence). In DNA, the CDR3 is TGTGCCAGCAGTCGGCGACAAGGGAGCTACGAGCAGTACTTC. The encoded protein is CASSRRQGSYEQYF.

CDR3 DNA: TGTGCCAGCAGGGACACAGGTTCCGCCACAGATACGCAGTATTTT. It yields the protein CASRDTGSATDTQYF. The chain couples TRBV7-9 to TRBJ2-3; D perhaps matches TRBD1 (5 bases). Per the germline V gene, CDR1 is SEHNR and CDR2 is FQNEAQ (reference sequence). The CDR3 spans 15 residues. V was trimmed by 6 bases and J by 2 bases, leaving 15 bases between them.

This clone appeared once. This sequence joins TRBV29-1 and TRBJ2-1; possible D gene TRBD2, 5 bases. Trimming removed 6 bases from V and 7 bases from J, with 16 bases in between. Germline V gene data show CDR1 as SQVTM and CDR2 as ANQGSEA. The CDR3 covers 13 residues. The CDR3 DNA sequence: TGCAGCGTAGGCTTCCCCTCGGGGAATGAGCAGTTCTTC. It translates to CSVGFPSGNEQFF.

V gene TRBV19 combines with J gene TRBJ2-2, with 14 bases aligning to TRBD2. From germline, CDR1 is LNHDA and CDR2 SQIVND (reference sequence). The CDR3 loop spans 19 amino acids. The J segment lost 3 bases and the V segment lost 2 bases, leaving 8 bases of the junction unmatched. CDR3 region: CASSIPGLAGVLDTGELFF. CDR3 DNA sequence: TGTGCCAGTAGTATACCGGGACTAGCGGGAGTGTTGGACACCGGGGAGCTGTTTTTT.

This chain links TRBV28 with TRBJ1-1; 9 bases align to TRBD1. The CDR3 contains 17 residues. Germline CDR1 MDHEN, CDR2 SYDVKM. V lost 1 base, J lost 1 base, and 7 bases stayed unmatched. CDR3 residues: CASSLFGDRVGNTEAFF. The CDR3 DNA is TGTGCCAGCAGTTTATTTGGGGACAGGGTCGGGAACACTGAAGCTTTCTTT.

About this clone itself: This sample also contains other DNA sequences that code for the same CDR3. This sequence joins TRBV7-2 and TRBJ1-2, with 9 bases that match TRBD1. CDR3 length: 13 residues. The ends lost 5 bases at V and 5 bases at J; junction bases unmatched: 3. Germline V gene sequence: CDR1 SGHTA, CDR2 FQGNSA. CDR3 DNA: TGTGCCAGCAGCCTAGGGACAGGGTATGGCTACACCTTC. Protein sequence: CASSLGTGYGYTF.

In this sample, this clone turned up once. In DNA, the CDR3 is TGCGCCAGCAGCATCCGACTAGCGGGATTGGATGAGCAGTTCTTC. Translated, it gives CASSIRLAGLDEQFF. V and J are TRBV5-1 and TRBJ2-1; 11 bases fit TRBD2. J lost 8 bases, V lost 4 bases, and 8 bases had no gene match. Germline V gene sequence: CDR1 SGHRS, CDR2 YFSETQ. The CDR3 covers 15 residues.

The rearrangement uses TRBV7-9 and TRBJ2-1, with TRBD1 matching 7 bases. J lost 3 bases, V lost 5 bases, and 7 bases had no gene match. This CDR3 region has 15 residues. Germline CDR1 and CDR2: SEHNR and FQNEAQ (reference sequence). CDR3 DNA: TGTGCCAGCAGCCCCGAGAGGGACAGCTACAATGAGCAGTTCTTC. Translated: CASSPERDSYNEQFF.

V and J are TRBV13 and TRBJ2-7; 7 nucleotides line up with TRBD1. Trimming took 0 bases from V and 7 from J; bases not matched to a gene: 6. The CDR3 contains 14 residues. Germline V CDR1 and CDR2: PRHDT, FYEKMQ (reference sequence). The CDR3 DNA reads TGTGCCAGCAGCTTAGGCCAGACAGGGACAGAGCAGTACGTC. Its protein product is CASSLGQTGTEQYV.

The rearrangement uses TRBV14 and TRBJ2-3, with D possibly matching TRBD2 (5 bases). Germline V gene lookup returns CDR1 SGHDN and CDR2 FVKESK. V was trimmed by 1 base and J by 3 bases, leaving 17 bases between them. The CDR3 has 17 amino acids. The CDR3 reads CASSQADGGLGTDTQYF. CDR3 sequence (DNA): TGTGCCAGCAGCCAAGCGGATGGCGGGCTCGGGACAGATACGCAGTATTTT.

For the CDR3, the DNA is TGTGCCAGCAGTCCCAACTACGAGCAGTACTTC. This codes for CASSPNYEQYF. The chain employs TRBV6-1 and TRBJ2-7; no clear D gene. V was cut by 5 bases and J by 3 bases, with 5 bases left in between. CDR3 length equals 11 residues. In germline, CDR1 is MNHNS, CDR2 SASEGT.

The chain recombines TRBV28 with TRBJ2-3; D is undetermined. The germline CDR1 and CDR2 sequences are MDHEN and SYDVKM. CDR3 length: 15 residues. Trimming cost V 5 bases and J 0 bases, with 12 bases left between them. The CDR3 here is CASSTAGSSTDTQYF. Written as DNA, the CDR3 is TGTGCCAGCAGTACAGCTGGTTCTAGCACAGATACGCAGTATTTT. The full variable domain, rest sourced from reference TRBV28 and TRBJ2-3, is DVKVTQSSRYLVKRTGEKVFLECVQDMDHENMFWYRQDPGLGLRLIYFSYDVKMKEKGDIPEGYSVSREKKERFSLILESASTNQTSMYLCASSTAGSSTDTQYFGPGTRLTVL.